Here is one T cell receptor beta chain with its context. Its cognate antigen is unknown. CDR3 length: 12 amino acids. CDR1 and CDR2 (germline): MNHEY, SVGAGI. The trim removed 6 bases at V and 15 bases at J, leaving 6 bases unmatched. The data derive from a study of shared clonotypes between healthy human individuals. Study results and caveats: It was only blood that was sampled, and tissue repertoires likely differ.

Repertoires were generated with immunoSEQ multiplex PCR, while TCRdb's copy carries only in-frame clones and drops some. This sample has a few million clones, with roughly 90% found just once. The sequence derives from a man between 18 and 29 years old in good health. Some clones in this sample may be carry-over from other donors' samples. The chain employs TRBV6-5 and TRBJ1-6; 9 bases align to TRBD1. The sequenced sample consisted of naive CD4+ T cells from PBMCs. The subset: CD45RA+ positively selected. CDR3 nucleotides: TGTGCCAGCAGGGGGACAGGGTCGGTCCTCCACTTT. This gives the protein CASRGTGSVLHF.